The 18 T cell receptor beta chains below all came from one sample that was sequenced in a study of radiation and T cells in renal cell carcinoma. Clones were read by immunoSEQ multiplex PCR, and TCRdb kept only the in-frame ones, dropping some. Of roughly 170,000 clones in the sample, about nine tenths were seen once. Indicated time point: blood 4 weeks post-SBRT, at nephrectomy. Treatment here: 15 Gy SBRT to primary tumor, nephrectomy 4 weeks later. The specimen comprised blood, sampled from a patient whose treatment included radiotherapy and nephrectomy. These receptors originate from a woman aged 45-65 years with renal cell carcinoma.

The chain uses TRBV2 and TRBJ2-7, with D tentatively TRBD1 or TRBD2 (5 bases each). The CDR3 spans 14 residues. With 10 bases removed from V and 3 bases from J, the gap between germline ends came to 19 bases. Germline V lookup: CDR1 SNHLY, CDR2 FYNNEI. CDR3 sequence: CATTGTEKLYEQYF. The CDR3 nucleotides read TGTGCCACAACGGGGACGGAAAAACTCTACGAGCAGTACTTC.

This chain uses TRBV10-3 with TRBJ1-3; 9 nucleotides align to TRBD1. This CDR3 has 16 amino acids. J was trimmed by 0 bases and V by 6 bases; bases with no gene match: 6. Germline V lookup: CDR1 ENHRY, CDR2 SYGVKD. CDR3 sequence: CAIRGTGQYSGNTIYF. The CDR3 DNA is TGTGCCATCAGGGGGACAGGGCAATACTCTGGAAACACCATATATTTT.

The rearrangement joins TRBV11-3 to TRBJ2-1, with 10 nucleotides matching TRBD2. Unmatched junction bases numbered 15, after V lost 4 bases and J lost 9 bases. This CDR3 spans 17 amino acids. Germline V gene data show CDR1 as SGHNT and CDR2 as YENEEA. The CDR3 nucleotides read TGTGCCAGCAGCTCCAACGGGGTAGCGGGGGGCCGGGGTGAGCAGTTCTTC. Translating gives CASSSNGVAGGRGEQFF.

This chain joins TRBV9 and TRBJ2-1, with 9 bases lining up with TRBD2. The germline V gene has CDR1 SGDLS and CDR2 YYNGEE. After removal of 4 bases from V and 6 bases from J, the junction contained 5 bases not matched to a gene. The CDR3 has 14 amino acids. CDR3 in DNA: TGTGCCAGCAGCTTAAGAGCGGGGGGCAATGAGCAGTTCTTC. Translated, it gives CASSLRAGGNEQFF.

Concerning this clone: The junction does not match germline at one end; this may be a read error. The CDR3 here is CASSLGSGTEAFF. For the CDR3, the DNA is TGTGCTAGCAGCTTGGGTAGCGGCACTGAAGCTTTCTTT. The chain combines TRBV7-7 with TRBJ1-1, with D unresolved. CDR1 is SSHAT and CDR2 is FNYEAQ in the germline V gene (reference sequence). This CDR3 is 13 amino acids long.

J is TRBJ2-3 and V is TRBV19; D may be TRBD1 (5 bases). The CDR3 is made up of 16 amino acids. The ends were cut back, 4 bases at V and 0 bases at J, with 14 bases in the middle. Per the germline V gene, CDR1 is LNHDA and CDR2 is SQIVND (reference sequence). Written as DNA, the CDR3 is TGTGCCAGTAGTAGTAGGACAACTACTAGCACAGATACGCAGTATTTT. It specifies CASSSRTTTSTDTQYF.

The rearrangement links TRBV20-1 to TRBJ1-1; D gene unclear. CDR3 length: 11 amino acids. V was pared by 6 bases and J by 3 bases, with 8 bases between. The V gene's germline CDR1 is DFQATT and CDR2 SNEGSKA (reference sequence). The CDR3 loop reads CSAHGDTEAFF. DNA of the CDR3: TGCAGTGCCCATGGGGACACTGAAGCTTTCTTT.

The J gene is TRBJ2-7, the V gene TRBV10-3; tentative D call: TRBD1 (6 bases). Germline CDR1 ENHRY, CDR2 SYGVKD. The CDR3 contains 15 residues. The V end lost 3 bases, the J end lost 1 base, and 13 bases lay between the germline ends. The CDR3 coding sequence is TGTGCCATCAGTGATTGGACAGTAGATTCCTACGAGCAGTACTTC. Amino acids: CAISDWTVDSYEQYF.

CDR3 amino acids: CASSTPGLAYEQYF. As DNA, the CDR3 is TGTGCCAGTAGTACCCCGGGACTAGCCTACGAGCAGTACTTC. This rearrangement joins TRBV19 to TRBJ2-7; 8 nucleotides agree with TRBD2. CDR1 is LNHDA and CDR2 is SQIVND in the germline V gene (reference sequence). The CDR3 is made up of 14 amino acids. After removal of 4 bases from V and 2 bases from J, the junction contained 4 bases not matched to a gene.

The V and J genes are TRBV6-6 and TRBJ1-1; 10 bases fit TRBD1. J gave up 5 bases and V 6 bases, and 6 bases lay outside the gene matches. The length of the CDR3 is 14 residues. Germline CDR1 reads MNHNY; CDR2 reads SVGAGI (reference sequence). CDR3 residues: CASSQPGQGTEAFF. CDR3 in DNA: TGTGCCAGCAGCCAACCGGGACAGGGGACTGAAGCTTTCTTT.

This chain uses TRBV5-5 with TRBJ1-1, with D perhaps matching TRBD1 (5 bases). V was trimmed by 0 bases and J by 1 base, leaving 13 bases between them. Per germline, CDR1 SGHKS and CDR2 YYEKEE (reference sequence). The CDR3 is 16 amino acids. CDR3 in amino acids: CASSLGSVRGNTEAFF. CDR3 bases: TGTGCCAGCAGCTTGGGGTCGGTGAGGGGGAACACTGAAGCTTTCTTT.

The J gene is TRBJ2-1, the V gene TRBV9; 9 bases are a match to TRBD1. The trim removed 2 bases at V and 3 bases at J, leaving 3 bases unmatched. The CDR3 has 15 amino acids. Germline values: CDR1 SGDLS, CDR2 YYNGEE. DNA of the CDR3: TGTGCCAGCAGCGTTCGACAGGGGGGCTACAATGAGCAGTTCTTC. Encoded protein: CASSVRQGGYNEQFF. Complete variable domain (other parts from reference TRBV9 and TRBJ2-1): DSGVTQTPKHLITATGQRVTLRCSPRSGDLSVYWYQQSLDQGLQFLIQYYNGEERAKGNILERFSAQQFPDLHSELNLSSLELGDSALYFCASSVRQGGYNEQFFGPGTRLTVL.

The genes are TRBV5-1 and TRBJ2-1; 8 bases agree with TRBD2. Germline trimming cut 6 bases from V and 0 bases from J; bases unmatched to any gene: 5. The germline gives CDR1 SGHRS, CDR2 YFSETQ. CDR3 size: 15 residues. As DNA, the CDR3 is TGCGCCAGCACAAACGGGGGGGCCTCCTACAATGAGCAGTTCTTC. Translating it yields CASTNGGASYNEQFF.

DNA for the CDR3: TGTGCCAGCAGCTTATGGCAGGGGAACGGCCAAGAGACCCAGTACTTC. Encoded protein: CASSLWQGNGQETQYF. The V and J genes are TRBV7-9 and TRBJ2-5; D is possibly TRBD1 (6 bases). Germline lookup yields CDR1 SEHNR and CDR2 FQNEAQ (reference sequence). The CDR3 has 16 residues. V lost 2 bases to trimming and J lost 1 base, with 14 bases between them. The variable domain in full, with the rest retrieved from reference TRBV7-9 and TRBJ2-5, is DTGVSQNPRHKITKRGQNVTFRCDPISEHNRLYWYRQTLGQGPEFLTYFQNEAQLEKSRLLSDRFSAERPKGSFSTLEIQRTEQGDSAMYLCASSLWQGNGQETQYFGPGTRLLVL.

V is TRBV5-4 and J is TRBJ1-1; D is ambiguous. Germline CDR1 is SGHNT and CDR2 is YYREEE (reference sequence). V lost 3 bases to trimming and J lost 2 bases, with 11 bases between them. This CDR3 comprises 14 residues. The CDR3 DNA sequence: TGTGCCAGCAGCTCAACAGATTTAAACACTGAAGCTTTCTTT. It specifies CASSSTDLNTEAFF.

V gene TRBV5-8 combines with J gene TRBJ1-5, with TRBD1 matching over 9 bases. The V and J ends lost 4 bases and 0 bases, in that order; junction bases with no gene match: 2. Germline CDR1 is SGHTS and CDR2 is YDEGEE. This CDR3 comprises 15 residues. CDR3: CASSLDRGSNQPQHF. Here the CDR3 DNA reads TGTGCCAGCAGCCTGGACAGGGGTAGCAATCAGCCCCAGCATTTT.

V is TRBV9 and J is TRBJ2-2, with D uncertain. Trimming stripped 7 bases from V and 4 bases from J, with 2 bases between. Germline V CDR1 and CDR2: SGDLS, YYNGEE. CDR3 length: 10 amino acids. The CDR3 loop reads CASGTGELFF. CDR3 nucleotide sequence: TGTGCCAGCGGCACCGGGGAGCTGTTTTTT.

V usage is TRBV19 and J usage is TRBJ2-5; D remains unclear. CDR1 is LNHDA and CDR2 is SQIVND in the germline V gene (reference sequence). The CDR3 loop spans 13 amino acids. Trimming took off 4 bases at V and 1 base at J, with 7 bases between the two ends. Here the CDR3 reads CASSTAVQETQYF. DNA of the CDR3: TGTGCCAGTAGTACCGCAGTCCAAGAGACCCAGTACTTC.